Listed below are T cell receptor beta chains from one sample, sequenced in a study of cytomegalovirus exposure and HLA in healthy donors. Using immunoSEQ multiplex PCR, the repertoire was profiled, and TCRdb retains in-frame clones only, with some absent. The sample holds about 150,000 clones, 65% to 75% seen once. The sequenced sample consisted of PBMCs. Every receptor here comes from a man in his thirties or forties in good health and CMV-seronegative. The CDR3 runs from the conserved cysteine through the conserved F or W. Fields, in order: J gene, clone size, CDR3 length, V gene, CDR3 protein. Clone size is stated in some rows and not others, as once, few, many or a class when expanded.

J: TRBJ2-3; size: .; length: 18; V: TRBV4-1; CDR3: CASSQPSPGTGGTDTQYF
J: TRBJ1-1; size: .; length: 16; V: TRBV4-3; CDR3: CASSQSTTDRDTEAFF
J: TRBJ1-6; size: .; length: 13; V: TRBV4-2; CDR3: CASSQLQDSPLHF
J: TRBJ1-6; size: .; length: 15; V: TRBV5-1; CDR3: CASSRLGRGNSPLHF
J: TRBJ2-7; size: .; length: 13; V: TRBV29-1; CDR3: CSVESGGSYEQYF
J: TRBJ2-7; size: .; length: 13; V: TRBV7-9; CDR3: CASRSGQTYEQYF
J: TRBJ2-1; size: .; length: 17; V: TRBV7-9; CDR3: CASSPDGVWSSYNEQFF
J: TRBJ1-5; size: .; length: 13; V: TRBV28; CDR3: CASSGTGFGPQHF
J: TRBJ2-3; size: .; length: 16; V: TRBV15; CDR3: CATSRGLAGSTDTQYF
J: TRBJ2-1; size: .; length: 18; V: TRBV10-3; CDR3: CAISEAPVGRGGGNEQFF
J: TRBJ1-1; size: .; length: 13; V: TRBV9; CDR3: CASSVEWRTEAFF
J: TRBJ2-7; size: .; length: 15; V: TRBV25-1; CDR3: CASSEYRTGETEQYF
J: TRBJ2-5; size: .; length: 17; V: TRBV21-1; CDR3: CASSDQGLAGDQETQYF
J: TRBJ2-3; size: .; length: 19; V: TRBV7-9; CDR3: CASSSLPGQGAVGTDTQYF
J: TRBJ2-7; size: .; length: 13; V: TRBV18; CDR3: CASSPDRAHEQYF
J: TRBJ1-2; size: .; length: 13; V: TRBV7-8; CDR3: CASSLRRLNGYTF
J: TRBJ1-1; size: .; length: 15; V: TRBV15; CDR3: CATSRGDQGNTEAFF
J: TRBJ1-4; size: .; length: 13; V: TRBV7-9; CDR3: CASSLGSNEKLFF
J: TRBJ1-4; size: .; length: 17; V: TRBV29-1; CDR3: CSVVPGAGGGTNEKLFF
J: TRBJ2-5; size: .; length: 16; V: TRBV5-1; CDR3: CASSSPGQGDGETQYF
J: TRBJ2-7; size: .; length: 14; V: TRBV27; CDR3: CASSLGTTPNEQYF
J: TRBJ2-1; size: .; length: 18; V: TRBV2; CDR3: CASSENPELPTSYNEQFF
J: TRBJ2-7; size: .; length: 13; V: TRBV5-1; CDR3: CASSSGKSYGQYF
J: TRBJ2-3; size: .; length: 15; V: TRBV5-1; CDR3: CASSPWTGTADTQYF
J: TRBJ1-1; size: .; length: 15; V: TRBV9; CDR3: CASSVVGGADTEAFF
J: TRBJ1-1; size: .; length: 14; V: TRBV5-1; CDR3: CASSLEWQNTEAFF
J: TRBJ2-7; size: .; length: 16; V: TRBV27; CDR3: CASSLIPAGPTYEQYF
J: TRBJ1-6; size: few; length: 18; V: TRBV7-2; CDR3: CASSRTGSDPPNNSPLNF
J: TRBJ2-2; size: few; length: 15; V: TRBV7-7; CDR3: CASSPAGTGTGELFF
J: TRBJ2-1; size: .; length: 12; V: TRBV6-1; CDR3: CASSGDILEQFF
J: TRBJ2-1; size: .; length: 16; V: TRBV19; CDR3: CASSYQGAGTYNEQFF
J: TRBJ1-2; size: once; length: 15; V: TRBV28; CDR3: CASSTGTGVIYGYTF
J: TRBJ2-7; size: .; length: 13; V: TRBV10-3; CDR3: CAITPDSSYEQYF
J: TRBJ1-5; size: .; length: 17; V: TRBV11-2; CDR3: CASSLERTGLLDQPQHF
J: TRBJ2-7; size: .; length: 16; V: TRBV7-8; CDR3: CASSLGGGMGVHEQYF